The text below deals with one T cell receptor beta chain. Isolated RNA was reverse transcribed in full, so expressed TCRB transcripts were sequenced. Some clones are missing from TCRdb's copy, which holds only in-frame ones; the method was immunoSEQ multiplex PCR. There are 350,000 to 450,000 clones in the sample; about 15% occur only once, and roughly 0.033% lies in the top ten. These data are taken from a study of beta chain features in type 1 diabetes. Germline V gene data show CDR1 as SGHTA and CDR2 as FQGNSA. The CDR3 runs to 12 residues. The V and J ends lost 5 bases and 7 bases respectively, with 11 bases between them.

The rearrangement uses TRBV7-2 and TRBJ1-2, with D uncertain. This clonotype was obtained from a young man in good health. The sample was naive CD4+ T cells from blood. CDR3 coding DNA: TGTGCCAGCAGCCAGTCCCATTTTGGCTACACCTTC. This codes for CASSQSHFGYTF.